Presented here are 22 T cell receptor beta chains from one specimen sequenced in a study of cytomegalovirus exposure and HLA in healthy donors. The PCR employed 60 Vbeta primers together with 13 Jbeta primers. Assay used: immunoSEQ multiplex PCR; TCRdb lists only in-frame clones, some missing. The sample lists some 130,000 clones, over 60% occurring once. The sequenced sample consisted of PBMCs. Source of these receptors: a human donor in good health.

The genes are TRBV5-1 and TRBJ2-2; D is ambiguous. Germline V gene data show CDR1 as SGHRS and CDR2 as YFSETQ. Deletions cut 4 bases from V and 0 bases from J, with 10 bases between. CDR3 size: 15 residues. The chain's CDR3 is CASSRVKTNTGELFF. CDR3 nucleotide sequence: TGCGCCAGCAGCCGCGTCAAGACGAACACCGGGGAGCTGTTTTTT.

The V and J genes are TRBV5-1 and TRBJ2-3, with 9 bases lining up with TRBD2. The CDR3 has 15 amino acids. CDR1 and CDR2 (germline): SGHRS, YFSETQ. J was trimmed by 4 bases and V by 2 bases; bases with no gene match: 5. CDR3 sequence: CASSFASGVPDTQYF. The CDR3 DNA reads as TGCGCCAGCAGCTTCGCTAGCGGGGTTCCAGATACGCAGTATTTT.

The CDR3 here is CASSSSGTGRKEQYF. The CDR3 nucleotides read TGTGCCAGCAGTTCCTCCGGGACAGGGCGTAAGGAGCAGTACTTC. J is TRBJ2-7 and V is TRBV28; TRBD1 aligns across 9 bases. J gave up 7 bases and V 4 bases, and 11 bases lay outside the gene matches. CDR1 is MDHEN, CDR2 SYDVKM, per germline. The CDR3 has 15 residues.

The V gene is TRBV19, the J gene TRBJ2-5; 7 bases are a match to TRBD1. CDR1 and CDR2 (germline): LNHDA, SQIVND (reference sequence). CDR3 length: 14 residues. V lost 6 bases and J lost 5; bases outside the gene matches: 9. For the CDR3, the DNA is TGTGCCAGTAGAGACGGACAGGTAACGGAGACCCAGTACTTC. Translation gives CASRDGQVTETQYF.

The J gene is TRBJ2-5, the V gene TRBV9; the D is unclear. Near its end, the DNA agrees better with TRBJ2-7, so the J call may be wrong. This CDR3 is 14 amino acids long. From germline, CDR1 is SGDLS and CDR2 YYNGEE. The CDR3 region is CASSVDPSSYEQYF. For the CDR3, the DNA is TGTGCCAGCAGCGTCGATCCGAGCTCCTACGAGCAGTACTTC.

The V call is TRBV7-4, the J call TRBJ2-6; no firm D call. With 1 base removed from V and 0 bases from J, the gap between germline ends came to 7 bases. The CDR3 is 16 amino acids. CDR1 is SGHVT and CDR2 is SQSDAQ in the germline V gene. The DNA of the CDR3 is TGTGCCAGCAGCTTAGTTTCAGTCTCTGGGGCCAACGTCCTGACTTTC. It specifies CASSLVSVSGANVLTF.

The V call is TRBV18, the J call TRBJ1-3; D is unresolved. Germline V gene data show CDR1 as KGHSH and CDR2 as LQKENI. The CDR3 contains 18 residues. Trimming took off 3 bases at V and 0 bases at J, with 18 bases between the two ends. The CDR3 DNA is TGTGCCAGCTCACCTTTCCCGGGAGGAGGCCTCTCTGGAAACACCATATATTTT. Protein: CASSPFPGGGLSGNTIYF.

This clone was recorded once. The chain carries TRBV9 and TRBJ2-2; 8 bases are shared with TRBD2. V shed 4 bases and J 6 bases; nucleotides not matched to a gene: 5. This CDR3 is 14 amino acids long. Germline values: CDR1 SGDLS, CDR2 YYNGEE. The CDR3 bases are TGTGCCAGCAGCCCGACGGGGGGGGCCGGGGAGCTGTTTTTT. Amino acid sequence: CASSPTGGAGELFF.

This clone came up a few times. V is TRBV28 and J is TRBJ1-2; 8 nucleotides agree with TRBD1. Trimming at V came to 8 bases and at J to 0 bases, leaving 5 bases not matched to a gene. CDR1 is MDHEN and CDR2 is SYDVKM in the germline V gene. CDR3 length equals 14 residues. The CDR3 spells CASGTRGPNYGYTF. CDR3 DNA: TGTGCCAGCGGGACCAGGGGGCCTAACTATGGCTACACCTTC.

This chain links TRBV6-5 with TRBJ1-5; TRBD1 might be the D (5 bases). Germline-derived CDR1 and CDR2 are MNHEY and SVGAGI. Trimming cost V 7 bases and J 2 bases, with 12 bases left between them. The CDR3 is made up of 14 amino acids. In nucleotides, the CDR3 is TGTGCCAGCACCCGACAAGGGGGCAATCAGCCCCAGCATTTT. Protein product: CASTRQGGNQPQHF.

J is TRBJ1-5 and V is TRBV15, with 9 bases fitting TRBD1. Germline CDR1 LNHNV, CDR2 YYDKDF (reference sequence). CDR3 length: 16 residues. The J segment lost 3 bases and the V segment lost 0 bases, leaving 3 bases of the junction unmatched. The CDR3 loop is CATSREDRGYNQPQHF. The CDR3 bases are TGTGCCACCAGCAGAGAGGACAGGGGTTACAATCAGCCCCAGCATTTT.

The V and J genes are TRBV19 and TRBJ2-5; 13 bases are shared with TRBD2. The germline V gene encodes CDR1 LNHDA and CDR2 SQIVND (reference sequence). The CDR3 length is 15 residues. Germline trimming cut 1 base from V and 5 bases from J; bases unmatched to any gene: 1. In nucleotides, the CDR3 is TGTGCCAGTAGTATAGGGACTAGCGGGGGTGAGACCCAGTACTTC. This encodes CASSIGTSGGETQYF.

This clone has more than one count but fewer than ten. This chain uses TRBV28 with TRBJ2-7, with D possibly TRBD1 on 6 matching bases. Germline V gene lookup returns CDR1 MDHEN and CDR2 SYDVKM. Trimming left V 3 bases short and J 2 bases short, with 11 bases between. The CDR3 runs to 14 residues. CDR3 region: CASSFRGRPYEQYF. The CDR3 region has the DNA TGTGCCAGCAGTTTCAGGGGTCGGCCCTACGAGCAGTACTTC.

The chain employs TRBV7-9 and TRBJ2-3; D remains unclear. This CDR3 region has 16 residues. Germline V CDR1 and CDR2: SEHNR, FQNEAQ (reference sequence). V lost 3 bases, J lost 2 bases, and 15 bases lay in between. This CDR3 is CASSFSPNYPTDTQYF. The CDR3 DNA is TGTGCCAGCAGCTTTTCCCCGAACTATCCCACAGATACGCAGTATTTT.

J is TRBJ2-7 and V is TRBV5-8; 8 nucleotides match TRBD2. Germline values: CDR1 SGHTS, CDR2 YDEGEE. The CDR3 is 15 amino acids. V dropped 1 base and J dropped 2; count of bases not matched to a gene: 5. The CDR3 bases are TGTGCCAGCAGCTTGTTCGGGGGGGCCACCTACGAGCAGTACTTC. Residues: CASSLFGGATYEQYF.

The chain has TRBV28 and TRBJ2-1, with 10 bases lining up with TRBD2. The CDR3 runs to 14 residues. V trimming: 6 bases; J trimming: 8 bases; junction bases outside the gene matches: 7. From germline, CDR1 is MDHEN and CDR2 SYDVKM. The CDR3 nucleotides read TGTGCCAGCAGCACAGCGGGGGGGCGTCATGAGCAGTTCTTC. This codes for CASSTAGGRHEQFF.

This rearrangement joins TRBV7-9 to TRBJ1-5, with D perhaps matching TRBD1 (6 bases). There are 15 residues in the CDR3. Per germline, CDR1 SEHNR and CDR2 FQNEAQ (reference sequence). V lost 5 bases and J lost 3, with 14 bases in between. Written as DNA, the CDR3 is TGTGCCAGCAGCGAGACCGGGACAATCAATCAGCCCCAGCATTTT. Translating gives CASSETGTINQPQHF.

The chain employs TRBV28 and TRBJ2-5, with D perhaps matching TRBD1 (6 bases). V was cut by 2 bases and J by 2 bases, with 12 bases left in between. This CDR3 has 15 amino acids. Germline loops: CDR1 MDHEN, CDR2 SYDVKM. The CDR3 sequence is CASSLQGPYQETQYF. The DNA of the CDR3 is TGTGCCAGCAGTTTACAGGGGCCGTATCAAGAGACCCAGTACTTC.

The chain combines TRBV9 with TRBJ1-2; 7 bases map to TRBD1. The CDR3 extends over 18 amino acids. Germline V gene lookup returns CDR1 SGDLS and CDR2 YYNGEE. J was trimmed by 4 bases and V by 2 bases; bases with no gene match: 17. The CDR3 DNA is TGTGCCAGCAGCGTCGGATCGGACCTAGGGGGCGGCCTCTATGGCTACACCTTC. Its protein product is CASSVGSDLGGGLYGYTF.

This clone has a handful of counts. The chain links TRBV7-9 to TRBJ2-1, with D uncertain. Trimming took off 3 bases at V and 1 base at J, with 10 bases between the two ends. Germline V gene lookup returns CDR1 SEHNR and CDR2 FQNEAQ (reference sequence). The CDR3 contains 15 residues. The CDR3 protein is CASSFLVPSYNEQFF. The CDR3 DNA reads TGTGCCAGCAGCTTCCTCGTCCCTTCCTACAATGAGCAGTTCTTC.

V usage is TRBV5-6 and J usage is TRBJ2-7, with 8 bases that match TRBD2. Germline CDR1 reads SGHDT; CDR2 reads YYEEEE. V shed 0 bases, J shed 5 bases, and the junction held 7 bases outside the gene matches. The CDR3 has 15 amino acids. CDR3 protein: CASSLGDGGANEQYF. Written as DNA, the CDR3 is TGTGCCAGCAGCTTGGGAGACGGGGGGGCCAACGAGCAGTACTTC.

The J gene is TRBJ2-7, the V gene TRBV2, with D possibly being TRBD1 (5 bases). The CDR3 has 13 residues. Germline V CDR1 and CDR2: SNHLY, FYNNEI. Trimming pared 4 bases from V and 7 bases from J, leaving 14 bases between. CDR3 in amino acids: CASSGRQSGEQYF. The CDR3, as DNA: TGTGCCAGCAGTGGGCGACAGTCGGGTGAGCAGTACTTC.